A selection of T cell receptor beta chains follows, all from one sample in a study of technical replicates of blood from a handful of donors. The data were produced by immunoSEQ multiplex PCR, yet TCRdb's version contains in-frame clones alone and is incomplete. In the table there are around 80,000 clones, 90% to 95% of which are singletons. The sequencing input was T cells isolated from PBMCs. Every receptor here comes from a human donor in good health. Each CDR3 is given with its conserved first and last residue. The order of the fields is V gene, CDR3 protein.

v_call: TRBV18; cdr3_aa: CASSPDWSSGNTIYF
v_call: TRBV10-2; cdr3_aa: CASSDKGAKTEAFF
v_call: TRBV11-3; cdr3_aa: CASSFPAGLRSTDTQYF
v_call: TRBV18; cdr3_aa: CASSPPEGRPQYF
v_call: TRBV29-1; cdr3_aa: CSVEEGGTTYEQYF
v_call: TRBV29-1; cdr3_aa: CSVEDIGQGLRGEQFF
v_call: TRBV7-8; cdr3_aa: CASSLRGGLSYEQYF
v_call: TRBV6-1; cdr3_aa: CASRGQLYSNQPQHF
v_call: TRBV9; cdr3_aa: CASSVAKGTGAWDEQYF
v_call: TRBV28; cdr3_aa: CASRDRGYNEQFF
v_call: TRBV4-1; cdr3_aa: CASSQDASGGGDEQFF
v_call: TRBV2; cdr3_aa: CASTQNLIGAEGYTF
v_call: TRBV28; cdr3_aa: CASSGTGGFTNEKLFF
v_call: TRBV6-5; cdr3_aa: CASSSKSEGGNTIYF
v_call: TRBV6-4; cdr3_aa: CASSDRGGEAFF
v_call: TRBV28; cdr3_aa: CASSRPEDSVRGYTF
v_call: TRBV5-1; cdr3_aa: CASSLGTSGTGELFF
v_call: TRBV6-4; cdr3_aa: CASSDSCLAVDEQYF
v_call: TRBV18; cdr3_aa: CASSPGLADTQYF
v_call: TRBV6-1; cdr3_aa: CASSESRTGPEVQYF
v_call: TRBV4-1; cdr3_aa: CASSFTGTRFATNEKLFF
v_call: TRBV7-2; cdr3_aa: CASSLLAGSPYEQYF
v_call: TRBV6-4; cdr3_aa: CASSLGQGGDTQYF
v_call: TRBV9; cdr3_aa: CASTVEYGIDNEQFF
v_call: TRBV11-2; cdr3_aa: CASSPGTGLFRGNTIYF
v_call: TRBV4-2; cdr3_aa: CASSQVEGSGDNEQFF
v_call: TRBV11-2; cdr3_aa: CASSLQGANYGYTF
v_call: TRBV18; cdr3_aa: CASSPTTGGYNTEAFF
v_call: TRBV28; cdr3_aa: CASGRSGITEAFF
v_call: TRBV6-5; cdr3_aa: CASSRDTEAFF
v_call: TRBV7-9; cdr3_aa: CASSSTRTAVTGELFF
v_call: TRBV6-4; cdr3_aa: CASSDSFRASGSLVEQFF
v_call: TRBV6-1; cdr3_aa: CASRRTSAYNEQFF
v_call: TRBV7-9; cdr3_aa: CASSLDDRLNTEAFF
v_call: TRBV13; cdr3_aa: CASSFVGSGSYEQYF
v_call: TRBV5-1; cdr3_aa: CASSFLGEGSVDTQYF
v_call: TRBV2; cdr3_aa: CASSEVEGLRAYEQYF
v_call: TRBV5-1; cdr3_aa: CASRSEGGLSSGANVLTF
v_call: TRBV9; cdr3_aa: CASSGRTGKSYGYTF
v_call: TRBV5-4; cdr3_aa: CASSLVGGDLQTQYF
v_call: TRBV5-1; cdr3_aa: CASSLAAEGHEQYF
v_call: TRBV27; cdr3_aa: CASSSSRTGAGELFF
v_call: TRBV18; cdr3_aa: CASSPNGGSSYEQYF
v_call: TRBV9; cdr3_aa: CASSVEGSGNTIYF
v_call: TRBV25-1; cdr3_aa: CASSETRQGINQPQHF
v_call: TRBV5-1; cdr3_aa: CASSLTVQETQYF
v_call: TRBV5-6; cdr3_aa: CASRAFTSGRLLAGELFF
v_call: TRBV5-1; cdr3_aa: CASSLGDSLHQPQHF
v_call: TRBV27; cdr3_aa: CASSPWTSGAGELFF
v_call: TRBV7-8; cdr3_aa: CASSPRQGGEQYF
v_call: TRBV6-1; cdr3_aa: CASSTTSESTDTQYF
v_call: TRBV6-1; cdr3_aa: CATEGDTDTQYF
v_call: TRBV20-1; cdr3_aa: CSATRADTQYF
v_call: TRBV6-5; cdr3_aa: CASSLRQIHYEQYF
v_call: TRBV19; cdr3_aa: CASSRQGTDEQYF
v_call: TRBV7-6; cdr3_aa: CASSGSGHRGTGYTF
v_call: TRBV2; cdr3_aa: CASSLALAGVNEQYF